This T cell receptor (beta chain) was identified in a study of blood T cell repertoires in COVID-19. Study-level background: There were acute and convalescent COVID-19 samples, and they came from the United States, Italy and Spain.

Germline CDR1 is SGHRS and CDR2 is YFSETQ. Trimming removed 4 bases from V and 1 base from J; junction bases left unmatched: 4. This CDR3 is built from 15 residues. The protocol was immunoSEQ multiplex PCR, while the TCRdb copy is restricted to in-frame clones and leaves out a portion. The table shows about 130,000 clones, with about 80% occurring only once. Sequenced sample: peripheral blood. The clonotype originates from a woman aged 80 or older with acute or convalescent COVID-19. The gene calls are TRBV5-1 and TRBJ1-3; 8 bases line up with TRBD1. The CDR3 sequence: CASSPDRASGNTIYF. The CDR3 DNA reads TGCGCCAGCAGCCCGGACAGGGCTTCTGGAAACACCATATATTTT.